This T cell receptor beta chain was profiled in a study of T cell clonotyping in hematopoietic cell transplantation. The time point here: recipient sample about 28 days before transplant, after cytoreduction. Trimming stripped 6 bases from V and 0 bases from J, with 11 bases between. The CDR3 consists of 14 residues. Germline CDR1 MRHNA, CDR2 SNTAGT. Findings and limits, study-wide: Without cell sorting, CD4 versus CD8 contributions remain unresolved. Graft donor and pretransplant recipient Inverse Simpson Index values predicted broader posttransplant TCR diversity. At the given depth, recipient repertoires were over 95% de novo clonotypes. After transplant, recipient diversity fell while pathologically expanded clonotypes grew through day 180.

The method was immunoSEQ multiplex PCR; TCRdb's version includes in-frame clones alone and lacks a portion of them. The sample lists tens of thousands of clones; around 80% were seen once. This clone was seen just once. Its antigen is still unknown. The TCR was taken from a man between 60 and 75 years old with myelodysplastic syndrome. Some clones in this sample may be carry-over from other donors' samples. The sequences come from peripheral blood mononuclear cells, collected before stem cell transplant. V usage is TRBV6-4 and J usage is TRBJ1-1, with D uncertain. The CDR3 coding sequence is TGTGCCAGCAGGCCGGCAGCCATGAACACTGAAGCTTTCTTT. Residues: CASRPAAMNTEAFF.